The 30 T cell receptor beta chains presented below share a single source sample, sequenced in a study of T-cell reconstitution after alpha-beta-depleted transplantation in children listed by TCRdb under 2016. The library relied on PCR. The data were produced on an Illumina HiSeq 2500. TCR libraries were prepared with molecular barcoding, using unique molecular identifiers to normalize TCRbeta repertoire quantification. TCRdb passed the public sequencing reads through fastp at Q25 and MiXCR, retaining productive beta sequences. CDR3 protein sequences are deduplicated, and each keeps its most common genes and DNA. The sample contains about 980,000 distinct CDR3 sequences, roughly 29% of them found a single time. The ten largest clones represent more than 25% of the sample. Sample treatment or condition, as interpreted from the label and publication: allogeneic hematopoietic cell transplantation with graft depleted of TCRalphabeta T cells and CD19 B cells.

The sequencing used PBMCs, mostly from graft donor cells, collected 360 days after TCRalphabeta/CD19-depleted stem cell transplant. The receptor source for this set is a boy under two years old who had a stem cell transplant for SCID, so the T cells may come from the graft donor.

The genes are TRBV5-1 and TRBJ2-5, with D possibly being TRBD2 (6 bases). The CDR3 contains 16 residues. V lost 0 bases, J lost 4 bases, and 16 bases lay in between. The germline V gene encodes CDR1 SGHRS and CDR2 YFSETQ. CDR3 loop: CASSLDLGTPRETQYF. The CDR3, as DNA: TGCGCCAGCAGCTTGGACCTCGGGACTCCTAGAGAGACCCAGTACTTC.

J is TRBJ2-7 and V is TRBV6-5; 7 positions agree with TRBD1. CDR3 length equals 14 residues. Germline lookup yields CDR1 MNHEY and CDR2 SVGAGI. J gave up 4 bases and V 2 bases, and 5 bases lay outside the gene matches. CDR3 DNA: TGTGCCAGCAGTTACGAGGGACAGCCATACGAGCAGTACTTC. Amino acids: CASSYEGQPYEQYF.

The chain couples TRBV4-3 to TRBJ1-2, with 11 bases that match TRBD1. The CDR3 has 17 residues. The germline V gene has CDR1 LGHNA and CDR2 YSLEER. V trimming: 4 bases; J trimming: 2 bases; junction bases outside the gene matches: 9. CDR3: CASSPIGTGGLNYGYTF. The CDR3 DNA reads TGCGCCAGCAGCCCCATCGGGACAGGGGGGCTGAACTATGGCTACACCTTC.

About this clonotype itself: Since a much larger clone is just one base distant, this may be a read error. The chain couples TRBV10-3 to TRBJ2-5; no clear D gene. Germline V gene sequence: CDR1 ENHRY, CDR2 SYGVKD. This CDR3 is built from 11 residues. V lost 2 bases to trimming and J lost 4 bases, with 2 bases between them. The DNA of the CDR3 is TGTGCCATCAGTGAGGTAGAGACCCAGTACTTC. This translates into CAISEVETQYF.

The CDR3 is CASSPPEHRADTQYF. The CDR3 bases are TGTGCCAGCTCACCCCCAGAGCATCGGGCAGATACGCAGTATTTT. V and J are TRBV18 and TRBJ2-3; D is unclear. Trimming shortened V by 3 bases and J by 4 bases, and 14 bases separated the two germline ends. Looked up from germline, CDR1 is KGHSH and CDR2 is LQKENI. This CDR3 is 15 amino acids long.

V gene TRBV6-1 combines with J gene TRBJ2-7; no reliable D call. CDR3 length: 15 residues. Germline V gene lookup returns CDR1 MNHNS and CDR2 SASEGT. Trimming left V 10 bases short and J 0 bases short, with 19 bases between. The DNA of the CDR3 is TGTGCCACGGCCTCCCGCGGAACGGTCTCCTACGAGCAGTACTTC. Its protein product is CATASRGTVSYEQYF.

This clonotype was seen only a few times. The V call is TRBV24-1, the J call TRBJ2-1; 7 nucleotides match TRBD1. There are 17 residues in the CDR3. CDR1 is KGHDR and CDR2 is SFDVKD in the germline V gene. The V segment lost 0 bases and the J segment 2 bases; nucleotides outside the gene matches: 6. CDR3 sequence reads: CATSDLLPTGTYNEQFF. Written as DNA, the CDR3 is TGTGCCACCAGTGATTTGCTGCCGACAGGGACCTACAATGAGCAGTTCTTC.

This rearrangement joins TRBV12-3 or TRBV12-4 to TRBJ2-1, with D perhaps being TRBD1 or TRBD2 (5 bases each). CDR3 length: 15 amino acids. The V and J ends lost 8 bases and 2 bases respectively, with 16 bases between them. CDR3: CASGPPGPPYNEQFF. CDR3 in DNA: TGTGCCAGCGGACCCCCGGGGCCGCCCTACAATGAGCAGTTCTTC.

As to this clonotype: An end of the junction does not agree with germline; a read error may underlie this. The V gene is TRBV20-1, the J gene TRBJ2-7, with 10 nucleotides matching TRBD2. Per the germline V gene, CDR1 is DFQATT and CDR2 is SNEGSKA (reference sequence). This CDR3 contains 15 residues. The CDR3 coding sequence is TGCTGTGCTAGAAATAGCGGGGGGTACACCTACGAGCAGTACTTC. It encodes CCARNSGGYTYEQYF.

The DNA for the CDR3 is TGTGCCAGCAGCTTAGGTGCGGGGCCCTACGAGCAGTACTTC. This gives the protein CASSLGAGPYEQYF. The chain employs TRBV7-2 and TRBJ2-7, with D maybe TRBD2 (6 bases). The V gene's germline CDR1 is SGHTA and CDR2 FQGNSA. The CDR3 has 14 amino acids. Trimming stripped 1 base from V and 2 bases from J, with 9 bases between.

This clonotype was detected a few times. The V and J genes are TRBV12-3 or TRBV12-4 and TRBJ2-5, with unresolved D. V lost 6 bases and J lost 5, with 13 bases in between. This CDR3 has 13 amino acids. CDR3 protein: CASRRIGQETQYF. In DNA, the CDR3 is TGTGCCAGCAGACGAATTGGGCAGGAGACCCAGTACTTC.

The chain carries TRBV20-1 and TRBJ2-3, with no clear D. This CDR3 comprises 12 residues. CDR1 and CDR2 from the germline V gene are DFQATT and SNEGSKA (reference sequence). Trimming stripped 6 bases from V and 6 bases from J, with 13 bases between. The CDR3 region has the DNA TGCAGTGCCCCCAAGATAGGGGATACGCAGTATTTT. It yields the protein CSAPKIGDTQYF.

This rearrangement joins TRBV20-1 to TRBJ2-3; D might be TRBD1 (5 bases). This CDR3 is built from 15 residues. The germline CDR1 and CDR2 sequences are DFQATT and SNEGSKA (reference sequence). The germline V and J ends were trimmed by 6 bases and 2 bases, with 18 bases remaining between them. Written as DNA, the CDR3 is TGCAGTGCCAGGGAAGGGGCGCTCTCCACAGATACGCAGTATTTT. Protein sequence: CSAREGALSTDTQYF.

This clonotype showed up just a few times. The rearrangement joins TRBV6-1 to TRBJ2-2, with TRBD1 matching over 7 bases. This CDR3 has 13 amino acids. CDR1 and CDR2 (germline): MNHNS, SASEGT. V lost 8 bases, J lost 7 bases, and 7 bases stayed unmatched. CDR3 in DNA: TGTGCCAGCTGTGGAGGACAGGTCGGGGAGCTGTTTTTT. Its translation is CASCGGQVGELFF.

The chain is built from TRBV20-1 and TRBJ2-7; TRBD1 aligns across 8 bases. Germline V gene sequence: CDR1 DFQATT, CDR2 SNEGSKA (reference sequence). The length of the CDR3 is 14 residues. Germline trimming cut 6 bases from V and 5 bases from J; bases unmatched to any gene: 12. The CDR3 protein is CSAILRQGLDEQYF. DNA of the CDR3: TGCAGTGCGATCTTGAGACAGGGGTTGGACGAGCAGTACTTC.

This clonotype has only a few counts. This chain joins TRBV29-1 and TRBJ2-5, with D perhaps TRBD1 or TRBD2 (5 bases each). The CDR3 totals 11 residues. Germline CDR1 reads SQVTM; CDR2 reads ANQGSEA. Trimming shortened V by 5 bases and J by 5 bases, and 9 bases separated the two germline ends. CDR3 sequence reads: CSVSRDETQYF. In DNA form, the CDR3 reads TGCAGCGTTAGCAGGGACGAGACCCAGTACTTC.

The chain recombines TRBV2 with TRBJ2-7; D call uncertain. CDR3 size: 12 residues. Deletions cut 6 bases from V and 9 bases from J, with 15 bases between. In germline, CDR1 is SNHLY, CDR2 FYNNEI. CDR3 nucleotide sequence: TGTGCCAGCAGCCCGGGTCTACGTGGGCAGTACTTC. This gives the protein CASSPGLRGQYF.

V and J are TRBV15 and TRBJ2-1; 8 nucleotides line up with TRBD2. This CDR3 comprises 17 residues. V shed 3 bases, J shed 4 bases, and the junction held 11 bases outside the gene matches. Per germline, CDR1 LNHNV and CDR2 YYDKDF (reference sequence). This chain's CDR3 is CATSRFQLADFYNEQFF. The CDR3 DNA reads TGTGCCACCAGCAGGTTCCAACTAGCGGACTTTTACAATGAGCAGTTCTTC.

This clonotype was detected only a few times. The chain joins TRBV12-3 or TRBV12-4 to TRBJ2-5, with D possibly TRBD2 on 5 matching bases. The CDR3 has 15 amino acids. V lost 5 bases and J 3 bases, leaving 16 bases between the germline ends. The CDR3 DNA is TGTGCCAGCAGTGCCGAAGGCGAGGGTAAAGAGACCCAGTACTTC. As protein: CASSAEGEGKETQYF.

This clonotype was picked up a small number of times. This rearrangement joins TRBV12-3 or TRBV12-4 to TRBJ2-5; a weak D match, TRBD2 (5 bases). CDR3 length equals 13 residues. V was pared by 7 bases and J by 1 base, with 10 bases between. Written as DNA, the CDR3 is TGTGCCAGCAAGCGAGGGCCCCAAGAGACCCAGTACTTC. Residues: CASKRGPQETQYF.

The chain is built from TRBV20-1 and TRBJ1-6; no definite D call. This CDR3 region has 16 residues. V was clipped by 3 bases and J by 7 bases, with 19 bases between them. From germline, CDR1 is DFQATT and CDR2 SNEGSKA (reference sequence). The CDR3 sequence is CSASLLDVPENSPLHF. For the CDR3, the DNA is TGCAGTGCTAGTCTTCTGGACGTCCCGGAGAATTCACCCCTCCACTTT.

This rearrangement joins TRBV2 to TRBJ1-4; D is ambiguous. The V gene's germline CDR1 is SNHLY and CDR2 FYNNEI. The CDR3 has 12 amino acids. Trimming took 4 bases from V and 8 from J, leaving 8 bases between them. The CDR3 bases are TGTGCCAGCAGTGCCGGAGCAGAAAAACTGTTTTTT. This codes for CASSAGAEKLFF.

This clonotype was found a few times. V usage is TRBV10-3 and J usage is TRBJ2-5; D may be TRBD1 (5 bases). V was trimmed by 2 bases and J by 2 bases, leaving 6 bases between them. The length of the CDR3 is 13 residues. Looked up from germline, CDR1 is ENHRY and CDR2 is SYGVKD. CDR3 sequence reads: CAISEGAQETQYF. CDR3 coding DNA: TGTGCCATCAGTGAGGGGGCTCAAGAGACCCAGTACTTC.

J is TRBJ2-1 and V is TRBV11-1; 9 nucleotides agree with TRBD2. Germline V gives CDR1 SGHAT, CDR2 FQDESV (reference sequence). The CDR3 has 16 residues. The V and J ends lost 2 bases and 7 bases, in that order; junction bases with no gene match: 9. The CDR3: CASSLRRGGVSNEQFF. DNA for the CDR3: TGTGCCAGCAGCTTAAGGCGGGGGGGCGTTTCTAATGAGCAGTTCTTC.

The chain links TRBV3-1 to TRBJ2-5; maybe TRBD2 (6 bases). The CDR3 extends over 15 amino acids. V lost 1 base to trimming and J lost 4 bases, with 13 bases between them. The germline V gene has CDR1 LGHDT and CDR2 YNNKEL (reference sequence). CDR3 in amino acids: CASSQVSAGPETQYF. The CDR3 DNA reads TGTGCCAGCAGCCAAGTTTCCGCGGGGCCAGAGACCCAGTACTTC.

This clonotype was seen more than once but under ten times. The chain uses TRBV27 and TRBJ1-2, with TRBD1 as a possible D gene (5 bases). V lost 4 bases and J 8 bases, leaving 17 bases between the germline ends. This CDR3 spans 14 amino acids. The germline V gene has CDR1 MNHEY and CDR2 SMNVEV (reference sequence). As DNA, the CDR3 is TGTGCCAGCAGTTCCACCCTGAGGGGTCGAGGCTACACCTTC. This sequence encodes CASSSTLRGRGYTF.

The chain uses TRBV6-5 and TRBJ2-1; D is unresolved. With 5 bases removed from V and 6 bases from J, the gap between germline ends came to 5 bases. CDR1 is MNHEY and CDR2 is SVGAGI in the germline V gene. This CDR3 contains 11 residues. The CDR3 nucleotides read TGTGCCAGCAGTCACGGCAATGAGCAGTTCTTC. Its translation is CASSHGNEQFF.

In this sample, this clonotype turned up a few times. The chain carries TRBV4-1 and TRBJ2-5; D is ambiguous. Germline V gene lookup returns CDR1 MGHRA and CDR2 YSYEKL. V lost 4 bases to trimming and J lost 2 bases, with 14 bases between them. The CDR3 is 15 amino acids. CDR3 sequence (DNA): TGCGCCAGCAGCCCACATGACGTCGGGCAAGAGACCCAGTACTTC. As protein: CASSPHDVGQETQYF.

This clonotype was detected a few times. This chain uses TRBV4-2 with TRBJ2-7, with 7 bases identical to TRBD1. Germline CDR1 reads LGHNA; CDR2 reads YNFKEQ. The V segment lost 0 bases and the J segment 4 bases; nucleotides outside the gene matches: 12. This CDR3 is 17 amino acids long. The CDR3 DNA sequence: TGTGCCAGCAGCCAAGATGCTAACCGGGACAGAGTTTACGAGCAGTACTTC. This encodes CASSQDANRDRVYEQYF.

This chain uses TRBV30 with TRBJ2-5; TRBD2 agrees at 11 bases. The CDR3 is made up of 16 amino acids. V was pared by 0 bases and J by 5 bases, with 8 bases of the junction left unmatched. The germline CDR1 and CDR2 sequences are GTSNPN and SVGIG (reference sequence). CDR3 loop: CAWSVPGTSGGETQYF. The DNA for the CDR3 is TGTGCCTGGAGTGTCCCCGGGACTAGCGGCGGGGAGACCCAGTACTTC.